The sequence of this T cell receptor beta chain was determined in a study of blood T cell repertoires in COVID-19. Background on the study: From the United States, Italy and Spain came samples of acute and convalescent COVID-19. Nucleic acid was either cDNA or gDNA, and it came from T cells, B-cell-depleted T cells, or PBMCs.

Per the authors' pipeline: Reference gene primer amplification yielded estimated nucleated cell counts. Here immunoSEQ multiplex PCR was the method, and the copy in TCRdb shows in-frame clones only, minus some. The V and J calls and the clone size are those of that table, but D and trimming were determined from the DNA. The repertoire holds fewer than 250,000 clones, with approximately 85% as singletons. This CDR3 has 15 amino acids. Germline loops: CDR1 SEHNR, CDR2 FQNEAQ (reference sequence). Trimming removed 6 bases at V and 3 bases at J, with 17 bases between. The specimen was PBMCs or T cells enriched from blood (not recorded which). The receptor comes from a woman aged 45-60 years with acute COVID-19. The chain has TRBV7-9 and TRBJ1-2; D ambiguous. CDR3 sequence reads: CASSGGEGNYYGYTF. The CDR3 coding sequence is TGTGCCAGCAGTGGAGGTGAAGGGAACTACTATGGCTACACCTTC. Full variable domain (rest looked up from reference TRBV7-9 and TRBJ1-2): DTGVSQNPRHKITKRGQNVTFRCDPISEHNRLYWYRQTLGQGPEFLTYFQNEAQLEKSRLLSDRFSAERPKGSFSTLEIQRTEQGDSAMYLCASSGGEGNYYGYTFGSGTRLTVV.